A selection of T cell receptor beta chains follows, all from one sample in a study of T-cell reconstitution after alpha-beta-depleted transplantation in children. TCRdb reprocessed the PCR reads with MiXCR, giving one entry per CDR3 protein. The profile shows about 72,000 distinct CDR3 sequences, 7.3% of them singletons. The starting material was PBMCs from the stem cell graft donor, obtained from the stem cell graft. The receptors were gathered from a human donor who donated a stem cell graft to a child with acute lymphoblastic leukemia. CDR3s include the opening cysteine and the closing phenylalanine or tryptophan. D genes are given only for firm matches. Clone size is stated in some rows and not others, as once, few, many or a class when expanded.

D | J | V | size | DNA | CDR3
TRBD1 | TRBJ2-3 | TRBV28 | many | TGTGCCAGCAGTACGACAGGGAGAAGTACAGATACGCAGTATTTT | CASSTTGRSTDTQYF
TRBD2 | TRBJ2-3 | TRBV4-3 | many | TGCGCCAGCAGCCATGGGGGGGGCACAGATACGCAGTATTTT | CASSHGGGTDTQYF
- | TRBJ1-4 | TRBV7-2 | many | TGTGCCAGCAGCTTCCACCAGGGTCCAAATGAAAAACTGTTTTTT | CASSFHQGPNEKLFF
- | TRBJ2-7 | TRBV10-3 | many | TGTGCCATCAGTGCGACAGAGTCCTACGAGCAGTACTTC | CAISATESYEQYF
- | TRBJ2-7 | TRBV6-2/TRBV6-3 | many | TGTGCCAGCAGCCGGGGGACCTACGAGCAGTACTTC | CASSRGTYEQYF
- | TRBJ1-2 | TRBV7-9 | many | TGTGCCAGCAGCCGGGATTTGGTACCCGGAGCCTTCTTC | CASSRDLVPGAFF
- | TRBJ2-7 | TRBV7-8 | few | TGTGCCAGCAGCTCTCGTGGACAACGGCCTTACGAGCAGTACTTC | CASSSRGQRPYEQYF
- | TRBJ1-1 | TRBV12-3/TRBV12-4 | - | TGTGCCAGCAGTTCCCGGGCCGCCACAGGGACCACTGAAGCTTTCTTT | CASSSRAATGTTEAFF
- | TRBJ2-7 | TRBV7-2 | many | TGTGCCAGCAGCCCCTCCCGAGACAGCACCTACGAGCAGTACTTC | CASSPSRDSTYEQYF
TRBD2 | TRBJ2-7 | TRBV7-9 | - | TGTGCCAGCAGCTTAGTAACTAGCGGGGCCTACGAGCAGTACTTC | CASSLVTSGAYEQYF
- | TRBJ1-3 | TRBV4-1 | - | TGCGCCAGCAGCCAAGATACAGCTTCCTCTGGAAACACCATATATTTT | CASSQDTASSGNTIYF
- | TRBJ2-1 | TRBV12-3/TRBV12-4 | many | TGTGCCAGCAGCCACCCCGGGGACGGCTCCTACAATGAGCAGTTCTTC | CASSHPGDGSYNEQFF
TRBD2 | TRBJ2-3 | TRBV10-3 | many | TGTGCCATCAGGCCAGCGGGGGCGCTCACAGATACGCAGTATTTT | CAIRPAGALTDTQYF
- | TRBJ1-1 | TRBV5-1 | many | TGCGCCAGCAGCGTGGGTAGGGGACTGAACACTGAAGCTTTCTTT | CASSVGRGLNTEAFF
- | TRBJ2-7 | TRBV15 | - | TGTGCCACCAGCAGAGCTTCAGGTTCGGGCTACGAGCAGTACTTC | CATSRASGSGYEQYF
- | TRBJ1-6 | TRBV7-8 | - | TGTGCCAGCAGCTTAGCGAAGGGGGACAACTATAATTCACCCCTCCACTTT | CASSLAKGDNYNSPLHF
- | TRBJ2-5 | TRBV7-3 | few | TGTGCCAGCAGCTTGGGGGGCCTAGAGACCCAGTACTTC | CASSLGGLETQYF
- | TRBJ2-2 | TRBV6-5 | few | TGTGCCAGCAGTTACTCGAAGGGCGGGACCGGCGGGGAGCTGTTTTTT | CASSYSKGGTGGELFF
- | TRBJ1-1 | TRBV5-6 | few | TGTGCTAGCAGCCCCCTTGCCGGGGGGGCGAACACTGAAGCTTTCTTT | CASSPLAGGANTEAFF
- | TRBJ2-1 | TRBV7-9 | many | TGTGCCAGCAGCTCTAGAGGGGCATCCTACAATGAGCAGTTCTTC | CASSSRGASYNEQFF
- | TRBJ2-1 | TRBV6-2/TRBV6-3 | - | TGTGCCAGCAGTCCGGGACTGGACTACAATGAGCAGTTCTTC | CASSPGLDYNEQFF
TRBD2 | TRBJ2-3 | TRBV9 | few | TGTGCCAGCAGCTCGCGGACTAGCGGACCCCAAGATACGCAGTATTTT | CASSSRTSGPQDTQYF
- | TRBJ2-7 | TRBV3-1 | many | TGTGCCAGCAGCCTGAACCCAGAGTGGGAGCAGTACTTC | CASSLNPEWEQYF
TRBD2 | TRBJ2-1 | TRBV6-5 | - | TGTGCCAGCAGTTACTATTCCGGGACTAGCGGGAGAATTGAGCAGTTCTTC | CASSYYSGTSGRIEQFF
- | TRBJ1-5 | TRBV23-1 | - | TGCGCCGAGGTAGCCAAGATGTATAGCAATCAGCCCCAGCATTTT | CAEVAKMYSNQPQHF
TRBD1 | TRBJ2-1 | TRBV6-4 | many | TGTGCCAGCAGTGACGGGACAGGGGGCAATGAGCAGTTCTTC | CASSDGTGGNEQFF
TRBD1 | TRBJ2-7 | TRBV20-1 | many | TGCAGTGCTGACGGACAGGGTGGTAACCCCGAGCAGTACTTC | CSADGQGGNPEQYF
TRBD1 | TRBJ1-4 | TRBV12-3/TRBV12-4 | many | TGTGCCAGCAGGTGGGACAGGCTGGGAGAAAAACTGTTTTTT | CASRWDRLGEKLFF
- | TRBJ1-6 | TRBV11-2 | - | TGTGCCAGCAGCTTGGTACACCCGGGAAGCTCCTATAATTCACCCCTCCACTTT | CASSLVHPGSSYNSPLHF
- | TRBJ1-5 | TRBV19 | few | TGTGCCAGTAGTATCCCAGGCAATCAGCCCCAGCATTTT | CASSIPGNQPQHF
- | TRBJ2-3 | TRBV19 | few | TGTGCCAGTAGTATCGTAAGCGGCTCAGAAGGAACGCAGTATTTT | CASSIVSGSEGTQYF
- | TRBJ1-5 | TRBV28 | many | TGTGCCAGCAGTTCAGGTAATAGCAATCAGCCCCAGCATTTT | CASSSGNSNQPQHF